One and the same sample provided the 22 T cell receptor beta chains below, sequenced in a study of blood T cell repertoires in COVID-19. Profiled with immunoSEQ multiplex PCR; TCRdb holds only in-frame clones, not every one. The sample has around 100,000 clones; approximately 81% are singletons. Sequencing used peripheral blood. These TCRs come from a man aged 35-49 years with acute or convalescent COVID-19.

Concerning this clone: The DNA is left out, because the CDR3 cannot be placed on it with certainty; the CDR3 is given as TCRdb lists it. The chain uses TRBV21-1 and TRBJ1-4. TRBV21-1 is a pseudogene segment. From its first to its last residue, the CDR3 has 15 amino acids. This chain's CDR3 is CASTPVGEGNEKLFF.

The chain is built from TRBV18 and TRBJ2-5, with 8 bases aligning to TRBD1. Trimming cost V 4 bases and J 7 bases; bases outside gene matches: 11. CDR3 length: 15 residues. Germline lookup yields CDR1 KGHSH and CDR2 LQKENI. This chain's CDR3 is CASSLGQGGLGTQYF. CDR3 nucleotides: TGTGCCAGCTCACTCGGACAGGGAGGACTTGGGACCCAGTACTTC. The full variable domain, in which reference TRBV18 and TRBJ2-5 provide the parts outside the CDR3, is NAGVMQNPRHLVRRRGQEARLRCSPMKGHSHVYWYRQLPEEGLKFMVYLQKENIIDESGMPKERFSAEFPKEGPSILRIQQVVRGDSAAYFCASSLGQGGLGTQYFGPGTRLLVL.

V gene TRBV30 combines with J gene TRBJ2-1; D is perhaps TRBD2 (5 bases). CDR3 length: 16 amino acids. V shed 0 bases and J shed 7 bases, with 19 bases lying between them. Germline CDR1 and CDR2: GTSNPN and SVGIG (reference sequence). In DNA form, the CDR3 reads TGTGCCTGGAGTGTATTACGGGGTGATAGCCCAAATGAGCAGTTCTTC. This translates into CAWSVLRGDSPNEQFF. Using reference TRBV30 and TRBJ2-1 for the parts outside the CDR3, the full variable domain is SQTIHQWPATLVQPVGSPLSLECTVEGTSNPNLYWYRQAAGRGLQLLFYSVGIGQISSEVPQNLSASRPQDRQFILSSKKLLLSDSGFYLCAWSVLRGDSPNEQFFGPGTRLTVL.

In DNA form, the CDR3 reads TGCGCCAGCAGCTTGCTTGGACAGAGACATGAAAAACTGTTTTTT. The encoded protein is CASSLLGQRHEKLFF. The gene calls are TRBV5-1 and TRBJ1-4, with a weak D call TRBD1 (6 bases). The CDR3 totals 15 residues. V was trimmed by 1 base and J by 6 bases, leaving 13 bases between them. Germline values: CDR1 SGHRS, CDR2 YFSETQ.

A single count supports this clone. V is TRBV4-1 and J is TRBJ2-4; 9 bases are shared with TRBD2. CDR3 length: 16 amino acids. CDR1 is MGHRA, CDR2 YSYEKL, per germline. The V and J ends lost 1 base and 2 bases, in that order; junction bases with no gene match: 3. The DNA for the CDR3 is TGCGCCAGCAGCCAAGTAAGCGGGGGGCCCAAAAACATTCAGTACTTC. Its protein is CASSQVSGGPKNIQYF.

This chain uses TRBV5-4 with TRBJ1-2, with 9 bases aligning to TRBD1. Germline V gene data show CDR1 as SGHNT and CDR2 as YYREEE (reference sequence). The V segment lost 4 bases and the J segment 7 bases; nucleotides outside the gene matches: 11. CDR3 size: 15 residues. The CDR3 coding sequence is TGTGCCAGCAGCCCTCCCAACAGGGGGCGGCGTGGCTACACCTTC. Its translation: CASSPPNRGRRGYTF.

V usage is TRBV5-1 and J usage is TRBJ1-1, with a tentative D call TRBD1 (6 bases). CDR3 length equals 13 residues. V was clipped by 4 bases and J by 2 bases, with 9 bases between them. In germline, CDR1 is SGHRS, CDR2 YFSETQ. CDR3 protein: CASSQGHNTEAFF. The CDR3 coding sequence is TGCGCCAGCAGCCAGGGACACAACACTGAAGCTTTCTTT.

DNA of the CDR3: TGTGCCAGCAGTCCTCTAGGCGGGGTTCTCTACGAGCAGTACTTC. Amino acids: CASSPLGGVLYEQYF. This chain joins TRBV27 and TRBJ2-7, with a weak D call TRBD2 (6 bases). V shed 5 bases and J shed 3 bases, with 17 bases lying between them. The CDR3 spans 15 residues. The V gene's germline CDR1 is MNHEY and CDR2 SMNVEV (reference sequence).

This chain uses TRBV19 with TRBJ1-1; 8 nucleotides agree with TRBD1. The V gene end was trimmed by 3 bases and the J gene end by 4 bases; junction bases not matched to a gene: 7. Germline CDR1 is LNHDA and CDR2 is SQIVND (reference sequence). The CDR3 spans 15 residues. Here the CDR3 DNA reads TGTGCCAGTAGTATGAGATTGGACAGGGTCACTGAAGCTTTCTTT. It codes for CASSMRLDRVTEAFF.

The chain uses TRBV2 and TRBJ2-1; TRBD2 might be the D (5 bases). V dropped 8 bases and J dropped 4 bases, with 15 bases sitting between them. CDR3 length: 14 residues. CDR1 and CDR2 (germline): SNHLY, FYNNEI. The CDR3 sequence: CASGRDPGYNEQFF. CDR3 in DNA: TGTGCCAGCGGTCGCGATCCGGGGTACAATGAGCAGTTCTTC.

The CDR3 reads CASSLEIASLTDTQYF. CDR3 nucleotides: TGTGCCAGCAGCTTGGAAATAGCGAGCCTCACAGATACGCAGTATTTT. The rearrangement uses TRBV5-6 and TRBJ2-3, with a weak D call TRBD2 (5 bases). V lost 0 bases and J 2 bases, leaving 13 bases between the germline ends. Germline values: CDR1 SGHDT, CDR2 YYEEEE. The CDR3 is 16 amino acids.

The chain links TRBV2 to TRBJ2-3; tentative D call: TRBD2 (6 bases). The V gene lost 8 bases and the J gene lost 4 bases, with 19 bases spanning the gap. Germline CDR1 is SNHLY and CDR2 is FYNNEI. The CDR3 contains 15 residues. CDR3 bases: TGTGCCAGCTCCACACTAGCCGCTGGTGCAGATACGCAGTATTTT. Amino acids: CASSTLAAGADTQYF.

This chain uses TRBV28 with TRBJ1-5; D is undetermined. The germline V gene has CDR1 MDHEN and CDR2 SYDVKM. The CDR3 spans 16 residues. V gave up 8 bases and J gave up 0 bases, with 17 bases separating them. The CDR3 coding sequence is TGTGCCAGCCGGTTTATGGGCATCTATAGCAATCAGCCCCAGCATTTT. It is translated as CASRFMGIYSNQPQHF.

This sequence joins TRBV4-3 and TRBJ1-4; 7 nucleotides match TRBD1. Germline V gene sequence: CDR1 LGHNA, CDR2 YSLEER. The CDR3 has 16 amino acids. V trimming: 0 bases; J trimming: 5 bases; junction bases outside the gene matches: 6. CDR3 DNA: TGCGCCAGCAGCCAAGATCGGACAGGACTAAATGAAAAACTGTTTTTT. This encodes CASSQDRTGLNEKLFF.

V is TRBV7-8 and J is TRBJ1-4, with D possibly matching TRBD1 (5 bases). CDR3 length equals 16 residues. Looked up from germline, CDR1 is SGHVS and CDR2 is FQNEAQ. V was pared by 0 bases and J by 5 bases, with 13 bases between. Here the CDR3 reads CASSLAGGVGNEKLFF. The CDR3, as DNA: TGTGCCAGCAGCTTAGCGGGAGGGGTCGGGAATGAAAAACTGTTTTTT.

A single count supports this clone. The chain links TRBV5-6 to TRBJ2-1; TRBD1 matches 10 bases. Trimming took 2 bases from V and 6 from J; bases not matched to a gene: 5. This CDR3 has 15 residues. CDR1 is SGHDT and CDR2 is YYEEEE in the germline V gene. Here the CDR3 reads CASSFPGDRGNEQFF. CDR3 DNA: TGTGCCAGCAGCTTCCCCGGGGACAGGGGCAATGAGCAGTTCTTC.

CDR3: CASRSTGANSPLHF. Written as DNA, the CDR3 is TGTGCCAGCAGGAGCACAGGGGCCAATTCACCCCTCCACTTT. The chain combines TRBV27 with TRBJ1-6; 7 nucleotides match TRBD1. J was trimmed by 7 bases and V by 6 bases; bases with no gene match: 6. This CDR3 is built from 14 residues. In germline, CDR1 is MNHEY, CDR2 SMNVEV (reference sequence).

CDR3 sequence: CASSLARSSPLHF. The CDR3 nucleotides are TGTGCCAGCAGCTTGGCACGTAGTTCACCCCTCCACTTT. The V gene is TRBV5-4, the J gene TRBJ1-6, with D unclear. CDR1 and CDR2 (germline): SGHNT, YYREEE (reference sequence). V was pared by 0 bases and J by 9 bases, with 7 bases between. The CDR3 totals 13 residues.

This chain links TRBV7-9 with TRBJ2-1; 10 nucleotides agree with TRBD1. With 5 bases clipped from V and 8 bases from J, the junction kept 6 bases outside the gene matches. CDR1 and CDR2 from the germline V gene are SEHNR and FQNEAQ (reference sequence). CDR3 length equals 14 residues. CDR3: CASSRQGARHEQFF. The CDR3 DNA is TGTGCCAGCAGCCGACAGGGGGCGCGCCATGAGCAGTTCTTC.

This chain uses TRBV5-1 with TRBJ1-6; the match to TRBD1 covers 9 bases. Germline loops: CDR1 SGHRS, CDR2 YFSETQ. J gave up 9 bases and V 3 bases, and 10 bases lay outside the gene matches. This CDR3 has 16 amino acids. CDR3 sequence (DNA): TGCGCCAGCAGCTCCGGACAGGGGATGGAAGGTTCACCCCTCCACTTT. Its translation is CASSSGQGMEGSPLHF.

This clone was observed a single time. The rearrangement uses TRBV7-6 and TRBJ2-1, with TRBD1 identical over 10 bases. The CDR3 contains 13 residues. Germline V gene sequence: CDR1 SGHVS, CDR2 FNYEAQ. V was clipped by 4 bases and J by 9 bases; unmatched bases: 3. CDR3: CASSSTGGSEQFF. The CDR3 nucleotides are TGTGCCAGCAGCTCGACAGGGGGCAGTGAGCAGTTCTTC.

CDR3 residues: CASSTPRGTEAFF. Here the CDR3 DNA reads TGTGCCAGTAGTACCCCTAGGGGCACTGAAGCTTTCTTT. This rearrangement joins TRBV19 to TRBJ1-1; weak D call: TRBD1 (5 bases). This CDR3 region has 13 residues. The germline V gene encodes CDR1 LNHDA and CDR2 SQIVND (reference sequence). V was shortened by 4 bases and J by 4 bases, with 10 bases between the two germline ends.